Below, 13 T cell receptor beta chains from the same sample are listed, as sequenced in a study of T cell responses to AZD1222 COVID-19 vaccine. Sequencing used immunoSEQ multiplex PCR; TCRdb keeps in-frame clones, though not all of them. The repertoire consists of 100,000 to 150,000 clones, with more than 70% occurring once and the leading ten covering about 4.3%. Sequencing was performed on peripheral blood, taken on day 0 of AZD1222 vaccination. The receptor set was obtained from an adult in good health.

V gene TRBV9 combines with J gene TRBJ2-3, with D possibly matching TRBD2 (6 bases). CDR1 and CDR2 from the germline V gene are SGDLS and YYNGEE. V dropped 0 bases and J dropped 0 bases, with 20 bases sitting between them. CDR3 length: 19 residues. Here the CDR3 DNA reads TGTGCCAGCAGCGTAGGCCTCGGGGGAGCTGCGACTAGCACAGATACGCAGTATTTT. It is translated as CASSVGLGGAATSTDTQYF.

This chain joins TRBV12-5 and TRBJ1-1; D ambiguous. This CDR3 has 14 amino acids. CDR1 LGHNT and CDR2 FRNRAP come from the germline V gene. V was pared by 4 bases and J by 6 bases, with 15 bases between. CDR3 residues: CASGSSTPGAEAFF. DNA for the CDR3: TGTGCTAGTGGTTCCTCTACCCCCGGTGCTGAAGCTTTCTTT.

CDR3 DNA sequence: TGTGCCAGCAGCTTAAGGCCACTGAACACCGGGGAGCTGTTTTTT. Its translation is CASSLRPLNTGELFF. The chain is built from TRBV11-2 and TRBJ2-2; unclear D gene. Germline V gene lookup returns CDR1 SGHAT and CDR2 FQNNGV. The CDR3 spans 15 residues. The V end was cut by 2 bases, the J end by 1 base, with 8 bases between.

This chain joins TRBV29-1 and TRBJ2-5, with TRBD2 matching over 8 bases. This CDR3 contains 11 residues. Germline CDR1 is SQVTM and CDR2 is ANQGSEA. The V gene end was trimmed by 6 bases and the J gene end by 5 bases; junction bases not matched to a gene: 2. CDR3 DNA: TGCAGCGTCCCGGGAGGGGAGACCCAGTACTTC. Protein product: CSVPGGETQYF. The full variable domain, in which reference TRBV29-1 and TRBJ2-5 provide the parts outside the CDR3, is SAVISQKPSRDICQRGTSLTIQCQVDSQVTMMFWYRQQPGQSLTLIATANQGSEATYESGFVIDKFPISRPNLTFSTLTVSNMSPEDSSIYLCSVPGGETQYFGPGTRLLVL.

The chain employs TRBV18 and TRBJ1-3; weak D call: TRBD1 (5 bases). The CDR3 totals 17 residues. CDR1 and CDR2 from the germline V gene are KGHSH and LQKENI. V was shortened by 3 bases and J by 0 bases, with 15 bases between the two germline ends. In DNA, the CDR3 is TGTGCCAGCTCACCCCTGGACGGGGGAACCTCTGGAAACACCATATATTTT. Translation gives CASSPLDGGTSGNTIYF.

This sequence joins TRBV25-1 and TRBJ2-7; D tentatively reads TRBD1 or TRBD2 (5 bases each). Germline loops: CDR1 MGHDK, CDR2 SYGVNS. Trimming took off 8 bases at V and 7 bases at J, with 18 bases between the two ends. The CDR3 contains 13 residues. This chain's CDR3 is CASRRGARVEQYF. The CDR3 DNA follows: TGTGCCAGCCGTCGAGGGGCGAGGGTGGAGCAGTACTTC.

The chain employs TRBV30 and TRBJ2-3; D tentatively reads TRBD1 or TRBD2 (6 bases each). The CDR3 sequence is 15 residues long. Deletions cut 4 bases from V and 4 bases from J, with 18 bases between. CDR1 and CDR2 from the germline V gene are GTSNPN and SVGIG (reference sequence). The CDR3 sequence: CAWTRGDIKADTQYF. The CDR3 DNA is TGTGCCTGGACTAGGGGGGACATAAAGGCAGATACGCAGTATTTT.

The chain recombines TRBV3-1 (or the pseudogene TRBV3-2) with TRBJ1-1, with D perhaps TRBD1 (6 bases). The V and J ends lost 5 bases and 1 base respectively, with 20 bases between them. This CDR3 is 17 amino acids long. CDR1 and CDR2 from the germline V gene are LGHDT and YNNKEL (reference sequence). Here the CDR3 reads CASSSSPWGGPNTEAFF. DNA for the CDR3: TGTGCCAGCAGCTCAAGTCCCTGGGGGGGGCCGAACACTGAAGCTTTCTTT.

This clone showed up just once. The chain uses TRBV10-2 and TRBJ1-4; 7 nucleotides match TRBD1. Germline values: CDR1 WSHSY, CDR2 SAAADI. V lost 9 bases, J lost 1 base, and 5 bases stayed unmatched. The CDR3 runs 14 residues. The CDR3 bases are TGCGCCAGGAAAGGGGGCATAACTAATGAAAAACTGTTTTTT. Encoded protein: CARKGGITNEKLFF.

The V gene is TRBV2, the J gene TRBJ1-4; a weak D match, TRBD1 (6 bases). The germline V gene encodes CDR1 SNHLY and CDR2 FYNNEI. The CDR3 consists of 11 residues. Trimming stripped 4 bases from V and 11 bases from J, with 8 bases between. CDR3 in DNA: TGTGCCAGCAGTGTGACAGGCAAACTGTTTTTT. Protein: CASSVTGKLFF. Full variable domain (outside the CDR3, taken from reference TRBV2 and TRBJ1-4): EPEVTQTPSHQVTQMGQEVILRCVPISNHLYFYWYRQILGQKVEFLVSFYNNEISEKSEIFDDQFSVERPDGSNFTLKIRSTKLEDSAMYFCASSVTGKLFFGSGTQLSVL.

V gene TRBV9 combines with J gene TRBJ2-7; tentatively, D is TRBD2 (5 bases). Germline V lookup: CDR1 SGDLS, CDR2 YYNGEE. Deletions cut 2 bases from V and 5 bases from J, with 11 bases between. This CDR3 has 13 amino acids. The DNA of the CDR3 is TGTGCCAGCAGCGTTGAAGGGAGAAACGAGCAGTACTTC. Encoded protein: CASSVEGRNEQYF.

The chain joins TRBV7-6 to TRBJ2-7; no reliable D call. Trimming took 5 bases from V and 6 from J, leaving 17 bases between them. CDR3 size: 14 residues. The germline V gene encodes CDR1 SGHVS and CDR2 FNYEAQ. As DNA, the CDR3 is TGTGCCAGCAGCCCCCGTGCCAATACACGCGAGCAGTACTTC. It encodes CASSPRANTREQYF.

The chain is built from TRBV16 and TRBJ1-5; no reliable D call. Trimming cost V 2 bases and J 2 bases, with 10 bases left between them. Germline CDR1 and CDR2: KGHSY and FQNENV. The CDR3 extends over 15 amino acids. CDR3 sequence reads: CASSQTTAGNQPQHF. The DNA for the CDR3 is TGTGCCAGCAGCCAAACTACCGCGGGCAATCAGCCCCAGCATTTT.